This T cell receptor beta chain was captured in a study of tumor T cells in aggressive B-cell lymphoma. TCRdb keeps only in-frame clones here, not all; method: immunoSEQ multiplex PCR. There are about 2,900 clones in the sample; 80% to 90% occur only once, and roughly 19% lies in the top ten. CDR1 SNHLY and CDR2 FYNNEI come from the germline V gene. Trimming removed 3 bases from V and 8 bases from J, with 22 bases in between. The CDR3 covers 16 residues. The sequence was obtained from an adult with diffuse large B cell lymphoma. The chain links TRBV2 to TRBJ1-2; D is undetermined. Specimen: tumor tissue. In nucleotides, the CDR3 is TGTGCCAGCAGTGACGTCATTTATAAGGGCTCGGGAGGCTACACCTTC. Protein product: CASSDVIYKGSGGYTF. The full variable domain, its missing parts supplied by reference TRBV2 and TRBJ1-2, is EPEVTQTPSHQVTQMGQEVILRCVPISNHLYFYWYRQILGQKVEFLVSFYNNEISEKSEIFDDQFSVERPDGSNFTLKIRSTKLEDSAMYFCASSDVIYKGSGGYTFGSGTRLTVV.